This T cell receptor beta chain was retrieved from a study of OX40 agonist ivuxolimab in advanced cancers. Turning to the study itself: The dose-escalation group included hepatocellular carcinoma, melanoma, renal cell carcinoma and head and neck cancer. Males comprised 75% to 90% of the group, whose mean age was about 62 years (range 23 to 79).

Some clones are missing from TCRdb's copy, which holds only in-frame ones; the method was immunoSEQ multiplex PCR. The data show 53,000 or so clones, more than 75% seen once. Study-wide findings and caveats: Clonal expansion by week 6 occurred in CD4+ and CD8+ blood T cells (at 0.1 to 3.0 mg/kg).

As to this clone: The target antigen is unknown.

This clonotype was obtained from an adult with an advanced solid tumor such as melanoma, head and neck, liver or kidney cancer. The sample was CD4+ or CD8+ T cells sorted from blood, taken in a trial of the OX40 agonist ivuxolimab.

The CDR3 protein is CASSLGGPDTQYF. CDR3 sequence (DNA): TGTGCCAGCAGCTTAGGGGGACCAGATACGCAGTATTTT. This sequence joins TRBV7-2 and TRBJ2-3, with D perhaps assigned TRBD1 or TRBD2 (5 bases each). This CDR3 region has 13 residues. Germline V lookup: CDR1 SGHTA, CDR2 FQGNSA. Trimming stripped 1 base from V and 4 bases from J, with 6 bases between.